This T cell receptor beta chain was captured by sequencing in a study of low-dose radiotherapy and immunotherapy resistance in tumors. Study context: Cohort 2 received 1 Gy per fraction every two weeks, totaling 13 Gy over 26 weeks. Given every two weeks, intravenous cyclophosphamide 200 mg/m2 preceded radiation and immunotherapy by one day.

A roughly 20-cycle PCR with a constant-region primer and V-primer adapter amplified TCRs. TCRdb re-derived calls from the reads in MiXCR, one entry per CDR3 protein. The sample yields about 50,000 distinct CDR3 sequences, 12% seen once. Time point specified: before trial treatment. Every donor's regimen consisted of nivolumab, ipilimumab, aspirin, low-dose cyclophosphamide and low-dose radiotherapy. This clonotype was recorded at least ten times. This clonotype originated in a female donor with ovarian cancer. Sequenced material: PBMCs, taken before treatment.

CDR3 coding DNA: TGTGCCAGCAGCCAAGGGCGGACGAACACTGAAGCTTTCTTT. Its translation is CASSQGRTNTEAFF. The gene calls are TRBV3-1 and TRBJ1-1; unclear D gene. Germline CDR1 is LGHDT and CDR2 is YNNKEL (reference sequence). This CDR3 contains 14 residues. V was clipped by 1 base and J by 1 base, with 7 bases between them.